Following are 29 T cell receptor beta chains from one sample sequenced in a study of cytomegalovirus exposure and HLA in healthy donors. The primer mix had 60 Vbeta and 13 Jbeta primers. TCRdb keeps only in-frame clones here, not all; method: immunoSEQ multiplex PCR. The sample contains approximately 170,000 clones, 75% to 90% of which appear only once. Sequenced: PBMCs. These receptors all stem from a male donor in good health and CMV-seronegative.

Only a few counts were recorded for this clone. V gene TRBV7-2 combines with J gene TRBJ2-7; TRBD1 matches at 8 bases. Germline CDR1 is SGHTA and CDR2 is FQGNSA. V dropped 2 bases and J dropped 7; count of bases not matched to a gene: 7. The CDR3 contains 14 residues. This chain's CDR3 is CASSLQGARREQYF. The DNA of the CDR3 is TGTGCCAGCAGCTTACAGGGGGCCCGTCGGGAGCAGTACTTC.

The rearrangement joins TRBV5-6 to TRBJ1-5; weak D call: TRBD1 (6 bases). The CDR3 has 16 amino acids. The germline CDR1 and CDR2 sequences are SGHDT and YYEEEE. Trimming took off 1 base at V and 0 bases at J, with 11 bases between the two ends. The CDR3 DNA reads as TGTGCCAGCAGCTTGTTCGACAGGAATAGCAATCAGCCCCAGCATTTT. This encodes CASSLFDRNSNQPQHF.

The count of this clone is one. This rearrangement joins TRBV15 to TRBJ2-2; TRBD2 matches 14 bases. Germline V gene data show CDR1 as LNHNV and CDR2 as YYDKDF (reference sequence). The CDR3 is made up of 18 amino acids. Unmatched junction bases numbered 5, after V lost 5 bases and J lost 0 bases. The CDR3 region has the DNA TGTGCCACCAGCCGAGGACTAGCGGGGGGTTCGAACACCGGGGAGCTGTTTTTT. Translating gives CATSRGLAGGSNTGELFF. Full variable domain (missing parts from reference TRBV15 and TRBJ2-2): DAMVIQNPRYQVTQFGKPVTLSCSQTLNHNVMYWYQQKSSQAPKLLFHYYDKDFNNEADTPDNFQSRRPNTSFCFLDIRSPGLGDTAMYLCATSRGLAGGSNTGELFFGEGSRLTVL.

This clone was seen more than once but under ten times. The rearrangement joins TRBV27 to TRBJ1-6; 10 bases line up with TRBD1. The V gene end was trimmed by 8 bases and the J gene end by 6 bases; junction bases not matched to a gene: 10. From germline, CDR1 is MNHEY and CDR2 SMNVEV (reference sequence). The CDR3 has 16 residues. The CDR3 spells CASGDRGRRSNSPLHF. CDR3 nucleotides: TGTGCCAGCGGAGACAGGGGGCGCAGGAGTAATTCACCCCTCCACTTT.

The chain has TRBV6-4 and TRBJ1-5, with a tentative D call TRBD1 (6 bases). The germline CDR1 and CDR2 sequences are MRHNA and SNTAGT. The CDR3 is 14 residues long. The ends were cut back, 3 bases at V and 5 bases at J, with 11 bases in the middle. CDR3 in DNA: TGTGCCAGCAGTGAACAGGGTCGAGATCAGCCCCAGCATTTT. It specifies CASSEQGRDQPQHF.

This clone was recorded once. The genes are TRBV6-5 and TRBJ1-2, with TRBD1 as a possible D gene (6 bases). V lost 6 bases to trimming and J lost 3 bases, with 14 bases between them. This CDR3 spans 14 amino acids. Germline V CDR1 and CDR2: MNHEY, SVGAGI. CDR3 in DNA: TGTGCCAGCAGCTCAACCAGGGGAGACTATGGCTACACCTTC. It codes for CASSSTRGDYGYTF.

The chain recombines TRBV5-4 with TRBJ2-7; 9 nucleotides agree with TRBD1. The CDR3 consists of 14 residues. Germline loops: CDR1 SGHNT, CDR2 YYREEE (reference sequence). V lost 1 base and J lost 5; bases outside the gene matches: 4. The CDR3 protein is CASSLNRGQDEQYF. The CDR3 region has the DNA TGTGCCAGCAGCTTGAACAGGGGGCAGGACGAGCAGTACTTC. The entire variable domain, with the rest obtained from reference TRBV5-4 and TRBJ2-7, is as follows: ETGVTQSPTHLIKTRGQQVTLRCSSQSGHNTVSWYQQALGQGPQFIFQYYREEENGRGNFPPRFSGLQFPNYSSELNVNALELDDSALYLCASSLNRGQDEQYFGPGTRLTVT.

This clone occurred once. V is TRBV5-1 and J is TRBJ2-3; 9 bases are shared with TRBD2. CDR1 is SGHRS, CDR2 YFSETQ, per germline. The junction had 7 bases not matched to a gene; V was cut back by 0 bases and J by 2 bases. This CDR3 is built from 17 residues. This chain's CDR3 is CASSLGLAGGLTDTQYF. Written as DNA, the CDR3 is TGCGCCAGCAGCTTGGGTCTTGCGGGGGGGCTCACAGATACGCAGTATTTT. Drawing the rest from reference TRBV5-1 and TRBJ2-3, the complete variable domain is KAGVTQTPRYLIKTRGQQVTLSCSPISGHRSVSWYQQTPGQGLQFLFEYFSETQRNKGNFPGRFSGRQFSNSRSEMNVSTLELGDSALYLCASSLGLAGGLTDTQYFGPGTRLTVL.

This clone was observed a single time. This chain uses TRBV6-1 with TRBJ1-5, with 9 bases aligning to TRBD1. Germline V gene lookup returns CDR1 MNHNS and CDR2 SASEGT. The CDR3 is 15 residues long. V dropped 3 bases and J dropped 4; count of bases not matched to a gene: 4. In nucleotides, the CDR3 is TGTGCCAGCAGTGATTCGGGGACAGGGAATCAGCCCCAGCATTTT. Amino acids: CASSDSGTGNQPQHF.

The chain employs TRBV2 and TRBJ1-5, with 7 bases identical to TRBD1. CDR3 length: 16 residues. Germline assignment: CDR1 SNHLY and CDR2 FYNNEI. J lost 9 bases, V lost 0 bases, and 11 bases had no gene match. CDR3 coding DNA: TGTGCCAGCAGTGAAGCCCCGGGACAGTCCCCCCGGCCCCAGCATTTT. It specifies CASSEAPGQSPRPQHF.

The V gene is TRBV7-8, the J gene TRBJ1-1, with D perhaps matching TRBD1 (6 bases). The length of the CDR3 is 14 residues. Germline V gene data show CDR1 as SGHVS and CDR2 as FQNEAQ. Trimming cost V 8 bases and J 0 bases, with 13 bases left between them. The CDR3 region is CASLGTTMNTEAFF. The CDR3 nucleotides are TGTGCCAGCTTAGGGACAACAATGAACACTGAAGCTTTCTTT.

This chain connects TRBV19 to TRBJ1-6; 10 bases are a match to TRBD1. Germline CDR1 reads LNHDA; CDR2 reads SQIVND (reference sequence). This CDR3 has 15 residues. V was pared by 4 bases and J by 14 bases, with 11 bases of the junction left unmatched. The CDR3 coding sequence is TGTGCCAGTAGTACAACCGGGACAGGGGACAGGACCCTCCACTTT. Its protein product is CASSTTGTGDRTLHF.

The table lists this clone with a count of one. This sequence joins TRBV27 and TRBJ2-6; a possible D gene is TRBD1 (5 bases). Trimming removed 5 bases at V and 1 base at J, with 9 bases between. Germline V gives CDR1 MNHEY, CDR2 SMNVEV (reference sequence). The CDR3 is made up of 15 amino acids. The DNA for the CDR3 is TGTGCCAGCAGTGACCAGGGATCTGGGGCCAACGTCCTGACTTTC. Translating it yields CASSDQGSGANVLTF.

This chain connects TRBV6-1 to TRBJ1-4, with D perhaps TRBD1 (5 bases). V was cut by 4 bases and J by 8 bases, with 20 bases left in between. Germline V CDR1 and CDR2: MNHNS, SASEGT. This CDR3 spans 16 amino acids. The CDR3 is CASSGGWGIQGEKLFF. In DNA form, the CDR3 reads TGTGCCAGCAGTGGCGGATGGGGCATCCAAGGGGAAAAACTGTTTTTT.

The chain employs TRBV10-3 and TRBJ2-1; a weak D match, TRBD1 (6 bases). Germline V gene lookup returns CDR1 ENHRY and CDR2 SYGVKD. The length of the CDR3 is 15 residues. V was cut by 3 bases and J by 7 bases, with 16 bases left in between. The CDR3 region has the DNA TGTGCCATCAGTGAATCCAGGGGAAGAGGGAATGAGCAGTTCTTC. It yields the protein CAISESRGRGNEQFF.

V and J are TRBV7-2 and TRBJ2-3; the D gene is possibly TRBD2 (6 bases). Germline CDR1 SGHTA, CDR2 FQGNSA. Trimming pared 5 bases from V and 6 bases from J, leaving 15 bases between. The CDR3 extends over 14 amino acids. The CDR3 spells CASSGRSRTDTQYF. The DNA for the CDR3 is TGTGCCAGCAGCGGGAGGAGCCGGACCGATACGCAGTATTTT.

The chain joins TRBV19 to TRBJ2-7; D unresolved. Per germline, CDR1 LNHDA and CDR2 SQIVND (reference sequence). V shed 3 bases and J shed 3 bases, with 12 bases lying between them. The CDR3 extends over 14 amino acids. In nucleotides, the CDR3 is TGTGCCAGTAGTATGGATACGACGGGCTACGAGCAGTACTTC. This translates into CASSMDTTGYEQYF.

This chain uses TRBV2 with TRBJ2-7; 8 bases match TRBD2. Trimming removed 3 bases from V and 4 bases from J; junction bases left unmatched: 5. The CDR3 totals 14 residues. Germline V lookup: CDR1 SNHLY, CDR2 FYNNEI. In nucleotides, the CDR3 is TGTGCCAGCAGTGAGGTACGGGGGGGTTACGAGCAGTACTTC. Protein product: CASSEVRGGYEQYF.

The table lists this clone with a count of one. J is TRBJ1-2 and V is TRBV5-1; D is undetermined. Trimming removed 0 bases from V and 2 bases from J, with 8 bases in between. This CDR3 region has 14 residues. Looked up from germline, CDR1 is SGHRS and CDR2 is YFSETQ. The CDR3 sequence is CASSLGAPNYGYTF. CDR3 bases: TGCGCCAGCAGCTTGGGCGCACCGAACTATGGCTACACCTTC.

The chain uses TRBV6-5 and TRBJ1-1, with TRBD1 matching over 12 bases. CDR3 size: 14 residues. Trimming at V came to 6 bases and at J to 10 bases, leaving 9 bases not matched to a gene. Germline V lookup: CDR1 MNHEY, CDR2 SVGAGI. CDR3 coding DNA: TGTGCCAGCAGCCAACCGGGACAGGGGGCGCGAGCTTTCTTT. Translating gives CASSQPGQGARAFF.

V is TRBV29-1 and J is TRBJ1-1; 10 nucleotides align to TRBD1. This CDR3 has 12 residues. Germline values: CDR1 SQVTM, CDR2 ANQGSEA. The ends lost 7 bases at V and 8 bases at J; junction bases unmatched: 7. The CDR3 is CSASGTGAEAFF. DNA of the CDR3: TGCAGCGCCTCCGGGACAGGGGCCGAAGCTTTCTTT.

The chain employs TRBV5-1 and TRBJ2-3; TRBD2 agrees at 8 bases. This CDR3 spans 16 amino acids. Trimming at V came to 2 bases and at J to 4 bases, leaving 9 bases not matched to a gene. Per germline, CDR1 SGHRS and CDR2 YFSETQ. CDR3 protein: CASSFTGGALADTQYF. CDR3 sequence (DNA): TGCGCCAGCAGCTTTACCGGGGGGGCTTTGGCAGATACGCAGTATTTT.

This clone has more than one count but fewer than ten. Written as DNA, the CDR3 is TGCGCCAGCAGCCTCGGACAGGGGGCCTACGAGCAGTACTTC. It translates to CASSLGQGAYEQYF. This sequence joins TRBV5-1 and TRBJ2-7; 10 positions match TRBD1. The CDR3 is made up of 14 amino acids. Trimming took 4 bases from V and 2 from J; bases not matched to a gene: 3. CDR1 is SGHRS, CDR2 YFSETQ, per germline.

This clone came up a few times. The chain has TRBV29-1 and TRBJ1-1; perhaps TRBD1 as D (6 bases). Deletions cut 2 bases from V and 5 bases from J, with 15 bases between. Germline CDR1 SQVTM, CDR2 ANQGSEA. The CDR3 is 14 amino acids. CDR3 loop: CSVEIGRGRTEAFF. The CDR3 region has the DNA TGCAGCGTTGAAATAGGCAGGGGTAGGACTGAAGCTTTCTTT.

DNA of the CDR3: TGTGCCAGCAGCCCCTGGACAGGTAAAGCTTTCTTT. This codes for CASSPWTGKAFF. The chain joins TRBV14 to TRBJ1-1; 7 bases are shared with TRBD1. V was pared by 4 bases and J by 9 bases, with 5 bases of the junction left unmatched. Germline CDR1 SGHDN, CDR2 FVKESK. The CDR3 has 12 residues.

This clone was observed a handful of times. V is TRBV7-9 and J is TRBJ2-3; TRBD2 agrees at 7 bases. The CDR3 extends over 13 amino acids. From germline, CDR1 is SEHNR and CDR2 FQNEAQ (reference sequence). V gave up 6 bases and J gave up 3 bases; unmatched junction bases: 3. CDR3 DNA sequence: TGTGCCAGCAGTTTCGGGGGGACAGATACGCAGTATTTT. Translation: CASSFGGTDTQYF.

The J gene is TRBJ2-7, the V gene TRBV7-9; 7 bases are a match to TRBD2. CDR1 and CDR2 from the germline V gene are SEHNR and FQNEAQ (reference sequence). The CDR3 length is 11 residues. V trimming: 8 bases; J trimming: 4 bases; junction bases outside the gene matches: 2. CDR3 amino acids: CASGGGYEQYF. The DNA of the CDR3 is TGTGCCAGCGGGGGGGGATACGAGCAGTACTTC.

This chain connects TRBV13 to TRBJ2-3, with 9 bases lining up with TRBD2. Germline CDR1 PRHDT, CDR2 FYEKMQ (reference sequence). The CDR3 consists of 13 residues. The V and J ends lost 5 bases and 4 bases, in that order; junction bases with no gene match: 1. CDR3 in amino acids: CASSRGGADTQYF. As DNA, the CDR3 is TGTGCCAGCAGCCGCGGGGGGGCAGATACGCAGTATTTT. The full variable domain, rest sourced from reference TRBV13 and TRBJ2-3, is AAGVIQSPRHLIKEKRETATLKCYPIPRHDTVYWYQQGPGQDPQFLISFYEKMQSDKGSIPDRFSAQQFSDYHSELNMSSLELGDSALYFCASSRGGADTQYFGPGTRLTVL.

The gene calls are TRBV4-1 and TRBJ1-2; D not certain. V was clipped by 1 base and J by 2 bases, with 11 bases between them. The CDR3 is made up of 15 amino acids. Germline V CDR1 and CDR2: MGHRA, YSYEKL. CDR3 sequence reads: CASSQGYRENYGYTF. The CDR3 coding sequence is TGCGCCAGCAGCCAAGGATATAGGGAGAACTATGGCTACACCTTC.